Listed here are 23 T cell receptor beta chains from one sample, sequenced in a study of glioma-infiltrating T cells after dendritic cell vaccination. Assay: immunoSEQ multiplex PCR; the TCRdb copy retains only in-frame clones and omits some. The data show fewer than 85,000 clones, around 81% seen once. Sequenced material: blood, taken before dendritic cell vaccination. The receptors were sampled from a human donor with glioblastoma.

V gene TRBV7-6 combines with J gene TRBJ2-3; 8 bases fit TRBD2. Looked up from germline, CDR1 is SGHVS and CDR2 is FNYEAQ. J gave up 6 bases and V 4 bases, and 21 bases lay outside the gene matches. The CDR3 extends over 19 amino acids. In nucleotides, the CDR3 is TGTGCCAGCAGCTGGCCCTGGCGGGAGGCATTGGAGTCCGTTGATACGCAGTATTTT. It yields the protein CASSWPWREALESVDTQYF.

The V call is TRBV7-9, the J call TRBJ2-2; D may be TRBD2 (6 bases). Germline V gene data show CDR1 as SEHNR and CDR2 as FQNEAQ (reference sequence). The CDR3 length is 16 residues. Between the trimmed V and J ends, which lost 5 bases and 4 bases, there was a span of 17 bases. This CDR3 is CASSHPGGSATGELFF. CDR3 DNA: TGTGCCAGCAGCCACCCCGGAGGGTCCGCCACCGGGGAGCTGTTTTTT.

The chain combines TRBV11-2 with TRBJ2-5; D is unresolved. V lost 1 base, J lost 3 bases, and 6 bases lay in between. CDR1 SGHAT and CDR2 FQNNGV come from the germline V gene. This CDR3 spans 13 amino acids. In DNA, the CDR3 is TGTGCCAGCAGCTTAGGTGCGGAAGAGACCCAGTACTTC. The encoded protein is CASSLGAEETQYF.

CDR3 sequence reads: CASKRGQDSNQPQHF. The CDR3 DNA follows: TGTGCCAGCAAGAGGGGACAGGATAGCAATCAGCCCCAGCATTTT. The J gene is TRBJ1-5, the V gene TRBV6-1; TRBD1 matches 8 bases. Trimming took 7 bases from V and 0 from J; bases not matched to a gene: 5. The CDR3 covers 15 residues. Germline V gene sequence: CDR1 MNHNS, CDR2 SASEGT.

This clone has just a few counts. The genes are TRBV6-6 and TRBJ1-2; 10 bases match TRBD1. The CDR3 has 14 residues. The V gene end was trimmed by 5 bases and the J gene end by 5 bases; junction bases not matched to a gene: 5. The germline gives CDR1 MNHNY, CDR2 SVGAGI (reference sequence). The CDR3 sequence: CASSPGTGAYGYTF. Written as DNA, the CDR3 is TGTGCCAGCAGTCCGGGGACAGGGGCTTATGGCTACACCTTC.

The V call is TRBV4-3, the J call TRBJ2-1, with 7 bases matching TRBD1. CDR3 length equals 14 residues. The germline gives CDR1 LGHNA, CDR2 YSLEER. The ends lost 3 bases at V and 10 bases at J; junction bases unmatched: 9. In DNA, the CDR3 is TGCGCCAGCAGCCATGGTCGGACAGGTACCGAGCAGTTCTTC. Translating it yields CASSHGRTGTEQFF.

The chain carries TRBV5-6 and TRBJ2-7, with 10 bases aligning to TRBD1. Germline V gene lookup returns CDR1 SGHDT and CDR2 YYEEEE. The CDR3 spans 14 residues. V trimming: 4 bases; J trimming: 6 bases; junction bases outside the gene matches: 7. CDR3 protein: CASSPRTGGIEQYF. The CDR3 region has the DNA TGTGCCAGCAGCCCGAGGACAGGGGGGATCGAGCAGTACTTC.

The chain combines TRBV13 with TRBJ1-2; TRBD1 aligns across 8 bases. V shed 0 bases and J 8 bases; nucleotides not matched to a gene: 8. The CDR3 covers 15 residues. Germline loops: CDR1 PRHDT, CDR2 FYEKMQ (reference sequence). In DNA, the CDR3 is TGTGCCAGCAGCTTAGGCCGGCAGGGGGCGGTCGGCTACACCTTC. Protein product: CASSLGRQGAVGYTF. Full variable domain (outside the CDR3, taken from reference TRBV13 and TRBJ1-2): AAGVIQSPRHLIKEKRETATLKCYPIPRHDTVYWYQQGPGQDPQFLISFYEKMQSDKGSIPDRFSAQQFSDYHSELNMSSLELGDSALYFCASSLGRQGAVGYTFGSGTRLTVV.

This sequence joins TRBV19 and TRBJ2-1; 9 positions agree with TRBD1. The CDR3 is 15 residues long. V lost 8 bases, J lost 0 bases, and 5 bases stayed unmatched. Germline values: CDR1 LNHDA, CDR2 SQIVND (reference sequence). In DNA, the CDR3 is TGTGCCAGTCGGACAGGGGCGAGCTCCTACAATGAGCAGTTCTTC. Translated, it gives CASRTGASSYNEQFF. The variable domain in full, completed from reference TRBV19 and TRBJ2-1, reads DGGITQSPKYLFRKEGQNVTLSCEQNLNHDAMYWYRQDPGQGLRLIYYSQIVNDFQKGDIAEGYSVSREKKESFPLTVTSAQKNPTAFYLCASRTGASSYNEQFFGPGTRLTVL.

CDR3 DNA: TGTGCCAGCAGCTTAAAAGGGGGACAGTATGGCTACACCTTC. It is translated as CASSLKGGQYGYTF. The chain is built from TRBV11-2 and TRBJ1-2, with 7 bases identical to TRBD1. V shed 2 bases, J shed 5 bases, and the junction held 5 bases outside the gene matches. This CDR3 contains 14 residues. The germline V gene has CDR1 SGHAT and CDR2 FQNNGV.

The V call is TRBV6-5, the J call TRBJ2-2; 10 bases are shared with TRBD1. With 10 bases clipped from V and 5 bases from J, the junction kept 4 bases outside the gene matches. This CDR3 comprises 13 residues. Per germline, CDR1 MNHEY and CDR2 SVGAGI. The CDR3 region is CATWTGGTGELFF. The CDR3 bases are TGTGCCACCTGGACAGGGGGAACCGGGGAGCTGTTTTTT.

The CDR3 DNA is TGTGCCAGTACTCGGGACAGCGGGGCTTTCTTT. It codes for CASTRDSGAFF. The chain couples TRBV19 to TRBJ1-1; 7 bases are a match to TRBD1. After removal of 7 bases from V and 11 bases from J, the junction contained 7 bases not matched to a gene. Per germline, CDR1 LNHDA and CDR2 SQIVND (reference sequence). This CDR3 is built from 11 residues. The full variable domain, completed using reference TRBV19 and TRBJ1-1, is DGGITQSPKYLFRKEGQNVTLSCEQNLNHDAMYWYRQDPGQGLRLIYYSQIVNDFQKGDIAEGYSVSREKKESFPLTVTSAQKNPTAFYLCASTRDSGAFFGQGTRLTVV.

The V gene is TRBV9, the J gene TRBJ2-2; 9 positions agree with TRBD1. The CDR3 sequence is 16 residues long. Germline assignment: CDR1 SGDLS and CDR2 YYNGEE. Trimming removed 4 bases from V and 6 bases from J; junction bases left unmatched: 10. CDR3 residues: CASSPRTGVGAGELFF. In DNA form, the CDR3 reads TGTGCCAGCAGCCCTCGGACAGGGGTCGGTGCCGGGGAGCTGTTTTTT.

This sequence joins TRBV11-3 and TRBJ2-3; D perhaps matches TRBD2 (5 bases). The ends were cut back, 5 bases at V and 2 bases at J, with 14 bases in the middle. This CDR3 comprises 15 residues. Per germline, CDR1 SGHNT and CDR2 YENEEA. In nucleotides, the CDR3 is TGTGCCAGCAGCGACCGATCCGACTACACAGATACGCAGTATTTT. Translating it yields CASSDRSDYTDTQYF.

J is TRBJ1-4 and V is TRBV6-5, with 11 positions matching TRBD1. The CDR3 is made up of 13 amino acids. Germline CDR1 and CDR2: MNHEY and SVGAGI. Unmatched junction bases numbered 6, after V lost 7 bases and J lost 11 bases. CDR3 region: CASTGTGGEKLFF. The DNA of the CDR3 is TGTGCCAGCACCGGGACAGGGGGAGAGAAACTGTTTTTT.

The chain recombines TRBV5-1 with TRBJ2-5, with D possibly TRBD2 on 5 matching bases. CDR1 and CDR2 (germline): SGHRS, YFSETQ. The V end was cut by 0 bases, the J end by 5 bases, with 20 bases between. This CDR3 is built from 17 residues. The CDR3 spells CASSLGVVGGGEETQYF. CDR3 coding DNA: TGCGCCAGCAGCTTGGGGGTTGTCGGAGGAGGAGAGGAGACCCAGTACTTC.

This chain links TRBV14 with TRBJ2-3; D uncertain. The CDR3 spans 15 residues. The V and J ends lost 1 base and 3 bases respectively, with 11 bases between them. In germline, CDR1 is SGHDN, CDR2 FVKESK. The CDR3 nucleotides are TGTGCCAGCAGCCAAGCTTTGACTGGGACAGATACGCAGTATTTT. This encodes CASSQALTGTDTQYF.

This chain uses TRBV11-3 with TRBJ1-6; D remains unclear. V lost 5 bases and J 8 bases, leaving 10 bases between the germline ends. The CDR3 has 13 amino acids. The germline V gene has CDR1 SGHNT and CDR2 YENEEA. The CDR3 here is CASSLNLDSPLHF. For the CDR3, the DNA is TGTGCCAGCAGCCTGAACTTGGATTCACCCCTCCACTTT.

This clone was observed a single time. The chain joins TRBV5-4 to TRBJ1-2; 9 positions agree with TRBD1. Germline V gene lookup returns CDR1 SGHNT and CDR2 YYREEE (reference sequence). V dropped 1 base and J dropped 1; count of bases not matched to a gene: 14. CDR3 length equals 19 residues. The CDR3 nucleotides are TGTGCCAGCAGCTTGAGGCTTGGGGGGACAGGGACAATTAACTATGGCTACACCTTC. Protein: CASSLRLGGTGTINYGYTF.

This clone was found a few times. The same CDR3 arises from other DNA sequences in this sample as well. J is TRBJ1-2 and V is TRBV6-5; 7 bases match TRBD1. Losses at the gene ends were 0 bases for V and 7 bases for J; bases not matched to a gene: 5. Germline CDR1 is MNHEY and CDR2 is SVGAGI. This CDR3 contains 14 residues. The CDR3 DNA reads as TGTGCCAGCAGTTACTCGACAGGGCGGAGTGGCTACACCTTC. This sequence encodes CASSYSTGRSGYTF.

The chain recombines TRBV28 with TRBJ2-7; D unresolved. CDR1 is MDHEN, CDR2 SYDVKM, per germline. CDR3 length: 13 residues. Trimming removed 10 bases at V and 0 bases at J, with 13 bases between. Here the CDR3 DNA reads TGTGCCACCGTAGCCCGTAGCTCCTACGAGCAGTACTTC. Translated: CATVARSSYEQYF.

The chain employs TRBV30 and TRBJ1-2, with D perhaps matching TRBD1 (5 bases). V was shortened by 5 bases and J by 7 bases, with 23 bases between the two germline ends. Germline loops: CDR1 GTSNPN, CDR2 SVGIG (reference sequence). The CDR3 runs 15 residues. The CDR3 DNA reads TGTGCCTGGGTAACGGGCAGGGCGGTTTCGTTTGGCTACACCTTC. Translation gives CAWVTGRAVSFGYTF.

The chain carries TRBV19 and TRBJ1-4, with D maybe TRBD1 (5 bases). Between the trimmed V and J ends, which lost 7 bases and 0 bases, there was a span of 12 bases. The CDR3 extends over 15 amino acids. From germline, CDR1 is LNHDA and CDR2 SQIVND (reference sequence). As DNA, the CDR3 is TGTGCCAGTACCCGACAGCATCCAACTAATGAAAAACTGTTTTTT. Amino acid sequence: CASTRQHPTNEKLFF.